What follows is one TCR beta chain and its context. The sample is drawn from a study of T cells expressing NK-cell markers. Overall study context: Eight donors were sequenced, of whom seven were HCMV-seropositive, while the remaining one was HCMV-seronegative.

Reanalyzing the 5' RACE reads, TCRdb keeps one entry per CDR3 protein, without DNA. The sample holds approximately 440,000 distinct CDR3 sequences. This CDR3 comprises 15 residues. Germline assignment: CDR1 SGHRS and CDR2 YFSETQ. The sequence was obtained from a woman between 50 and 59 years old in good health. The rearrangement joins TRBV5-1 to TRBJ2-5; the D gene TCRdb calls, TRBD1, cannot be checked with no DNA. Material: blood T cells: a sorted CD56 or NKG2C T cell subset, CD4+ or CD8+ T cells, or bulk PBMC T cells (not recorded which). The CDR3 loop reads CASSQQGARQETQYF.